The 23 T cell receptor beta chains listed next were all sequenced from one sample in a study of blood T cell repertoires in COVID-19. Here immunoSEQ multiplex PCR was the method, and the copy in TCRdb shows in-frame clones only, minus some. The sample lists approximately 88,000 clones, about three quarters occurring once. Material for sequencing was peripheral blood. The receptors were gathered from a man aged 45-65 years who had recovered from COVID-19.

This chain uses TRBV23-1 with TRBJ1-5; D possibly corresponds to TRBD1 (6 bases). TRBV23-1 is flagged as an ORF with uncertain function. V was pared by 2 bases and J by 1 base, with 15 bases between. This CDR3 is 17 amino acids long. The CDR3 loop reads CASSQTRAGESNQPQHF. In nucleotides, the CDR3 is TGCGCCAGCAGTCAAACAAGGGCAGGGGAAAGCAATCAGCCCCAGCATTTT.

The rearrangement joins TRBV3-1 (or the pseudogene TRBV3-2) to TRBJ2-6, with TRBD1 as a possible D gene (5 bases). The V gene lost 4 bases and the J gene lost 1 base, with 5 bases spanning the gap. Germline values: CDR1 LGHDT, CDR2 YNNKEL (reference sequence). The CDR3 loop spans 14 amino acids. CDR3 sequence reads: CASSPGSGANVLTF. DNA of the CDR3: TGTGCCAGCAGCCCAGGGTCTGGGGCCAACGTCCTGACTTTC.

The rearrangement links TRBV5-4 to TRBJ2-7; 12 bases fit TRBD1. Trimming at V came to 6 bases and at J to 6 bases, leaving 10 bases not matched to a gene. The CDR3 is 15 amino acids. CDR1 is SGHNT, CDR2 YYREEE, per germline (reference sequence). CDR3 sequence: CASTDRDRGLGEQYF. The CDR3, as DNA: TGTGCCAGCACGGACCGGGACAGGGGGCTCGGCGAGCAGTACTTC.

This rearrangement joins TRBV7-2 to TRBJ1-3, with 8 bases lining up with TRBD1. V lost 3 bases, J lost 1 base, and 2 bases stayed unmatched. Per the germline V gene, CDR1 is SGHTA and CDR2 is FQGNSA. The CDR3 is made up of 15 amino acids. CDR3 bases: TGTGCCAGCAGCTTGGGACAGGTGTCTGGAAACACCATATATTTT. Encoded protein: CASSLGQVSGNTIYF.

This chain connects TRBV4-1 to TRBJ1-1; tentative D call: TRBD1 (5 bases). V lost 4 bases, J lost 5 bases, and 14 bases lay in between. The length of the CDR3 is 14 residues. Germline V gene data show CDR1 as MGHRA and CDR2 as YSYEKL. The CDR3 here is CASSPGRGGTEAFF. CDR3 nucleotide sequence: TGCGCCAGCAGCCCGGGCCGGGGGGGTACTGAAGCTTTCTTT.

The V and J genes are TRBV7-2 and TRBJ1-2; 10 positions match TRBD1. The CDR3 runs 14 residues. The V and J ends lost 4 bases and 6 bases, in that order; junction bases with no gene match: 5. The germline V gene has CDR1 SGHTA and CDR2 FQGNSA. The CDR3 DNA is TGTGCCAGCAGCTGGGGGGGGACAGGGGATGGCTACACCTTC. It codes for CASSWGGTGDGYTF.

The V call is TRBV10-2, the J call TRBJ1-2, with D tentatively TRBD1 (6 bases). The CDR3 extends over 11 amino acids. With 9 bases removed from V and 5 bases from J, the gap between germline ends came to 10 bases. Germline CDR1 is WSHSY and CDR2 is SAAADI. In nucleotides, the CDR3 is TGCGCCAGTGGGGACAATTATGGCTACACCTTC. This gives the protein CASGDNYGYTF.

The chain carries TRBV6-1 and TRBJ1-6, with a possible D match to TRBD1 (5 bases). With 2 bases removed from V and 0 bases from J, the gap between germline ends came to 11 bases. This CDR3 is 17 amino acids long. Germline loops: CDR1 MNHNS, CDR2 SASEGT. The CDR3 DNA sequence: TGTGCCAGCAGTGAATCTGGGGCCCTCTCCTATAATTCACCCCTCCACTTT. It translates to CASSESGALSYNSPLHF.

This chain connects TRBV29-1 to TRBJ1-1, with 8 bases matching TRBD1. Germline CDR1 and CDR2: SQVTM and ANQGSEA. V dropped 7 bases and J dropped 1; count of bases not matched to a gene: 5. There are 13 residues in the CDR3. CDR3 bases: TGCAGCGGACAGGGGCTTCCGAACACTGAAGCTTTCTTT. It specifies CSGQGLPNTEAFF.

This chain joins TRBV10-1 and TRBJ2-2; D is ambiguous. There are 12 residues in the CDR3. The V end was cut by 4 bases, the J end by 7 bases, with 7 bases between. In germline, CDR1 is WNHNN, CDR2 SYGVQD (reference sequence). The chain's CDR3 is CASSAGSGELFF. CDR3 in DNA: TGCGCCAGCAGTGCAGGCAGCGGGGAGCTGTTTTTT.

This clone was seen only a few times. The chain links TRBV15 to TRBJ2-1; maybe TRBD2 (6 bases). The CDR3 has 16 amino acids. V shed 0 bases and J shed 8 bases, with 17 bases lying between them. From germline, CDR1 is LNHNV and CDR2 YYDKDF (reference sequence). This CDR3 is CATSRDQTGVVYEQFF. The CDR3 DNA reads TGTGCCACCAGCAGAGATCAAACGGGAGTGGTGTATGAGCAGTTCTTC. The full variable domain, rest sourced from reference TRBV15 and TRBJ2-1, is DAMVIQNPRYQVTQFGKPVTLSCSQTLNHNVMYWYQQKSSQAPKLLFHYYDKDFNNEADTPDNFQSRRPNTSFCFLDIRSPGLGDTAMYLCATSRDQTGVVYEQFFGPGTRLTVL.

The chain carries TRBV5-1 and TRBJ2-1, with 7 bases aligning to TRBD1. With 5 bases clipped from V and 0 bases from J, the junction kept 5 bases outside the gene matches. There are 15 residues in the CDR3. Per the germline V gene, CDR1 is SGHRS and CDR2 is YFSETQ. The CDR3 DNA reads TGCGCCAGCAGGCTAGGGGGCAGCTCCTACAATGAGCAGTTCTTC. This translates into CASRLGGSSYNEQFF.

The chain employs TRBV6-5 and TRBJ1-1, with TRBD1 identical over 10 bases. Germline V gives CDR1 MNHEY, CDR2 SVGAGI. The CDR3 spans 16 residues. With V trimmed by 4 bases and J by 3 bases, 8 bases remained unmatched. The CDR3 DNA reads TGTGCCAGCAGTTCAAATATGGGGACAGGGGACACTGAAGCTTTCTTT. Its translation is CASSSNMGTGDTEAFF.

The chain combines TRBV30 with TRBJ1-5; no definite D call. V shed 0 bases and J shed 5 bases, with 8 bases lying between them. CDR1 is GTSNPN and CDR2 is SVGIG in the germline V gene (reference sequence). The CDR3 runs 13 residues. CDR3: CAWSVAGDQPQHF. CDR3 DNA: TGTGCCTGGAGTGTTGCCGGGGATCAGCCCCAGCATTTT. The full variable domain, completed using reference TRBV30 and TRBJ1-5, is SQTIHQWPATLVQPVGSPLSLECTVEGTSNPNLYWYRQAAGRGLQLLFYSVGIGQISSEVPQNLSASRPQDRQFILSSKKLLLSDSGFYLCAWSVAGDQPQHFGDGTRLSIL.

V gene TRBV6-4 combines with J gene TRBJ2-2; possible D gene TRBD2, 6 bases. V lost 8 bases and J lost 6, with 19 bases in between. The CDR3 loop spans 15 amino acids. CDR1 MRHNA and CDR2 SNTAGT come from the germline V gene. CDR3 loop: CASEETAGSAGELFF. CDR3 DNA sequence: TGTGCCAGCGAGGAGACGGCGGGGAGCGCCGGGGAGCTGTTTTTT.

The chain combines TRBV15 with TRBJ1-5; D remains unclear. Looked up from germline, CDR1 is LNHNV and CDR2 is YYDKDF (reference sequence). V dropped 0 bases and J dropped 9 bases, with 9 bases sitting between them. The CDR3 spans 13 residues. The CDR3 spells CATSREYSGPQHF. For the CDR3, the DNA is TGTGCCACCAGCAGAGAATATAGCGGGCCCCAGCATTTT.

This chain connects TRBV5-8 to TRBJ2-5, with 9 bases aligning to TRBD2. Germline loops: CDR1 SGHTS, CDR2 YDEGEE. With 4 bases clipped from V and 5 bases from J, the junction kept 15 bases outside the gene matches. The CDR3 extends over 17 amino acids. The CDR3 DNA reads TGTGCCAGCAGCCTCGGGACTAGCAGCTCTTTAGGGGAGACCCAGTACTTC. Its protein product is CASSLGTSSSLGETQYF.

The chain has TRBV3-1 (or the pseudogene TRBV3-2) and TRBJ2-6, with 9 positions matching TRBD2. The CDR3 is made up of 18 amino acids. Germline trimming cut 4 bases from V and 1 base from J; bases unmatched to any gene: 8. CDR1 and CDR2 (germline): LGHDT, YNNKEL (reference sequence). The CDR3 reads CASSPMWSGGSGANVLTF. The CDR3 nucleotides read TGTGCCAGCAGCCCGATGTGGAGCGGGGGGTCTGGGGCCAACGTCCTGACTTTC.

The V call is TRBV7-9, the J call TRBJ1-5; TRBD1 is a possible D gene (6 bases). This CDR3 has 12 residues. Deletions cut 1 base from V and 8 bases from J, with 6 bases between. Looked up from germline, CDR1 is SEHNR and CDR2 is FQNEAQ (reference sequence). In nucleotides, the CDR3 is TGTGCCAGCAGCTTAGACAGGGAGCCCCAGCATTTT. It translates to CASSLDREPQHF.

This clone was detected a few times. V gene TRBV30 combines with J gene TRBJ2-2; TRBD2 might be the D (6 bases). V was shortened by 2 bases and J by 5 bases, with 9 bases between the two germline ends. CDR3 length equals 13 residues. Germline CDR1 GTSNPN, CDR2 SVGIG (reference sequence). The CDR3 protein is CAWSPAGTGELFF. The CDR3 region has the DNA TGTGCCTGGAGTCCCGCGGGGACCGGGGAGCTGTTTTTT.

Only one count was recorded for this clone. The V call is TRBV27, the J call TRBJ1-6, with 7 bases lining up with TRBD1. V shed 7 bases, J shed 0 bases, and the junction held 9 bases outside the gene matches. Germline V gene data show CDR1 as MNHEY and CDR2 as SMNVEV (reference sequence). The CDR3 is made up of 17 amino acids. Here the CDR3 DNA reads TGTGCCAGCACGAAGATGGGACAGAGCTCCTATAATTCACCCCTCCACTTT. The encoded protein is CASTKMGQSSYNSPLHF.

Here the CDR3 reads CASSLTSGTYNEQFF. The CDR3 DNA is TGTGCCAGCAGCTTGACTAGCGGAACCTACAATGAGCAGTTCTTC. The chain couples TRBV5-4 to TRBJ2-1; TRBD2 agrees at 8 bases. The CDR3 is 15 amino acids. Germline loops: CDR1 SGHNT, CDR2 YYREEE (reference sequence). Trimming took 1 base from V and 2 from J; bases not matched to a gene: 2. The whole variable domain, filled in from reference TRBV5-4 and TRBJ2-1, reads ETGVTQSPTHLIKTRGQQVTLRCSSQSGHNTVSWYQQALGQGPQFIFQYYREEENGRGNFPPRFSGLQFPNYSSELNVNALELDDSALYLCASSLTSGTYNEQFFGPGTRLTVL.

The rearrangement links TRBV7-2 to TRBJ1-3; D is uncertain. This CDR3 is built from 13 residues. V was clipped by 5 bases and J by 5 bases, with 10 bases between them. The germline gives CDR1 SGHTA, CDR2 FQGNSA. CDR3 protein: CASSPTWRNTIYF. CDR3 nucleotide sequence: TGTGCCAGCAGCCCCACCTGGCGAAACACCATATATTTT.